The clone carrying this TCR beta chain has a handful of counts. All enrollees were roughly 18 to 100 years old and from 25 or so US areas. Each participant's cohort was designated according to participant-reported clinical history. CDR3 length: 14 amino acids. The germline V and J ends were trimmed by 4 bases and 5 bases, with 14 bases remaining between them. Germline lookup yields CDR1 LGHDT and CDR2 YNNKEL (reference sequence). This sample stems from a study of blood T cell repertoires in COVID-19. Study background: There were acute and convalescent COVID-19 samples, and they came from the United States, Italy and Spain.

Authors' methods: It was from reference gene primer amplification that nucleated cell counts were estimated. TCRdb's table, derived via immunoSEQ multiplex PCR, lists solely in-frame clones and lacks some. V, J and clone size are those of that table, while D and trimming were read from the DNA. This sample carries some 180,000 clones, about 80% of them seen once, and the ten largest clones take under 6.5%. The source is a woman aged 60-75 years with acute COVID-19. The chain has TRBV3-1 (or the pseudogene TRBV3-2) and TRBJ2-5, with a weak D call TRBD2 (6 bases). Sequencing was performed on PBMCs or T cells enriched from blood (not recorded which). In DNA, the CDR3 is TGTGCCAGCAGCCCACCCGGGAGCCGGGAGACCCAGTACTTC. Its translation: CASSPPGSRETQYF.